Reported below is one T cell receptor (beta chain). Per germline, CDR1 SGHTA and CDR2 FQGNSA. The CDR3 is 13 amino acids. The ends were cut back, 5 bases at V and 9 bases at J, with 15 bases in the middle. This sample was taken from a study of early T cells in non-severe SARS-CoV-2 infection. Unique molecular identifiers tagged individual cDNA molecules. TCRdb re-called the 5' RACE reads through MiXCR, storing one row per CDR3 protein. The sample contains more than 30,000 distinct CDR3 sequences, about 5.3% of which appear only once. Sequences were obtained from whole blood. The chain couples TRBV7-2 to TRBJ2-3; TRBD1 is a possible D gene (5 bases). The receptor was isolated from an adult who was a healthcare worker with PCR-confirmed SARS-CoV-2 infection or an uninfected control (not recorded which). The CDR3 DNA is TGTGCCAGCAGCCCCAATGTGGCAGGGACGCAGTATTTT. It yields the protein CASSPNVAGTQYF.